Listed below are T cell receptor beta chains from one sample, sequenced in a study of T cells after yellow fever vaccination. From the 5' RACE reads, TCRdb called clonotypes with MiXCR, one entry per CDR3 protein. The repertoire has 300,000 to 400,000 distinct CDR3 sequences, 7.5% to 9% of them found once; the top ten carry roughly 18%. The sample was PBMCs, taken on the day of the first yellow fever vaccination. Source of these receptors: a man between 18 and 35 years old who received the YFV17D yellow fever vaccine. Both conserved end residues are part of each CDR3. A D gene is named only where the DNA matches it firmly. A clone size is listed for some rows: how often the clone was seen (once, few, many), or a class if it is expanded.

cdr3_nt: TGTGCCAGCAGTTTAAACAGGGCCAACGTCCTGACTTTC; cdr3_aa: CASSLNRANVLTF; clone_size: few; j_call: TRBJ2-6; v_call: TRBV12-3/TRBV12-4; d_call: NA
cdr3_nt: TGTGCCAGCAGTTTAAGACTCCCCGGTGGCCAGCCCCAGCATTTT; cdr3_aa: CASSLRLPGGQPQHF; clone_size: many; j_call: TRBJ1-5; v_call: TRBV27; d_call: NA
cdr3_nt: TGTGCCGCTGGGGCGGGGCCGAACACTGAAGCTTTCTTT; cdr3_aa: CAAGAGPNTEAFF; clone_size: few; j_call: TRBJ1-1; v_call: TRBV9; d_call: NA
cdr3_nt: TGCGCCAGCAGTCCCTTCTATAGCGGGGGGCAACCGAACTACGAGCAGTACTTC; cdr3_aa: CASSPFYSGGQPNYEQYF; clone_size: NA; j_call: TRBJ2-7; v_call: TRBV4-1; d_call: TRBD2
cdr3_nt: TGTGCCAGCAGTTTCCGTCTTTCAGGATCGAACACTGAAGCTTTCTTT; cdr3_aa: CASSFRLSGSNTEAFF; clone_size: NA; j_call: TRBJ1-1; v_call: TRBV12-3/TRBV12-4; d_call: NA
cdr3_nt: TGTGCCAGCAGTTACTCGGCGGGGGGGGTGAGCACCGGGGAGCTGTTTTTT; cdr3_aa: CASSYSAGGVSTGELFF; clone_size: NA; j_call: TRBJ2-2; v_call: TRBV6-5; d_call: TRBD2
cdr3_nt: TGCGCCAGCAGCCAAGAACGGAGACAGGGGGCGCATGGGGCCAACGTCCTGACTTTC; cdr3_aa: CASSQERRQGAHGANVLTF; clone_size: few; j_call: TRBJ2-6; v_call: TRBV4-1; d_call: TRBD1
cdr3_nt: TGCGCCAGCAGCTTATCTCAGACTAGTCGGTCTGAGACCCAGTACTTC; cdr3_aa: CASSLSQTSRSETQYF; clone_size: many; j_call: TRBJ2-5; v_call: TRBV5-1; d_call: NA
cdr3_nt: TGTGCCAGCAGTCGACAGGGGGCGCAGGGTGGCTACACCTTC; cdr3_aa: CASSRQGAQGGYTF; clone_size: few; j_call: TRBJ1-2; v_call: TRBV2; d_call: TRBD1
cdr3_nt: TGTGCCAGCAGCTTGGCCAGGACAGGGGTTTCACCCCTCCACTTT; cdr3_aa: CASSLARTGVSPLHF; clone_size: few; j_call: TRBJ1-6; v_call: TRBV5-4; d_call: TRBD1
cdr3_nt: TGTGCCAGCAGCTTCGGCGCCGCGGGGCAAGAGACCCAGTACTTC; cdr3_aa: CASSFGAAGQETQYF; clone_size: NA; j_call: TRBJ2-5; v_call: TRBV5-4; d_call: NA
cdr3_nt: TGTGCCATCAGTGAGTCGGGGGGGTACTCCTACAATGAGCAGTTCTTC; cdr3_aa: CAISESGGYSYNEQFF; clone_size: many; j_call: TRBJ2-1; v_call: TRBV10-3; d_call: TRBD2
cdr3_nt: TGTGCCAGCAGCCGAGGGAGTACAGGGGGAACTGAAGCTTTCTTT; cdr3_aa: CASSRGSTGGTEAFF; clone_size: few; j_call: TRBJ1-1; v_call: TRBV13; d_call: TRBD1
cdr3_nt: TGTGCCAGCAGCCAATTCCTGGGAGTCGAGCAGTTCTTC; cdr3_aa: CASSQFLGVEQFF; clone_size: few; j_call: TRBJ2-1; v_call: TRBV3-1; d_call: NA